This T cell receptor (beta chain) was identified in a study of CD8 T cells in Susac syndrome. Study-level information: Patients with Susac syndrome were therapy-naive, treated with corticosteroids, or treated with intravenous immunoglobulin alone when blood was collected. Study conclusions and caveats: Clonal expansion of CD8+ cells in Susac peaked in TEMRA cells (and in active patients).

Random hexamers were used to reverse transcribe the RNA input (about 0.5 to 1 ug). Amplification of the TCR beta CDR3 was carried out by immunoSEQ multiplex PCR, which spanned a total of 54 Vbeta and 13 Jbeta segments. TCRdb recomputed calls from the immunoSEQ multiplex PCR reads with MiXCR, one row per CDR3 protein. The table records roughly 190,000 distinct CDR3 sequences, approximately 95% of them present only once. On this clonotype itself: The antigen is not known.

TEMRA cells were FACS-enriched and CD8+ and CD4+ T cells negatively isolated. V lost 1 base and J lost 3, with 17 bases in between. Germline-derived CDR1 and CDR2 are SGHRS and YFSETQ. This CDR3 region has 17 residues. The sequence derives from a human donor with Susac syndrome. The sequenced sample consisted of CD8+ T cells from PBMCs. The chain is built from TRBV5-1 and TRBJ1-3; D may be TRBD1 (6 bases). The CDR3 loop reads CASSLFTTGSSGNTIYF. For the CDR3, the DNA is TGCGCCAGCAGCTTGTTCACCACAGGGTCAAGTGGAAACACCATATATTTT.